The rows below give T cell receptor beta chains drawn from one sample of a study of shared clonotypes between healthy human individuals. Libraries were prepared by immunoSEQ multiplex PCR; TCRdb keeps only in-frame clonotypes and omits some of them. The sample records a few million clones, 93% being singletons. Sequenced input: naive CD8+ T cells from PBMCs. The source is a man younger than 35 in good health. Some clones in this sample may be carry-over from other donors' samples. The CDR3 runs from the conserved cysteine through the conserved F or W. Fields, in order: J gene, clone size, D gene, V gene, CDR3 DNA, CDR3 protein. A D gene is named only where the DNA matches it firmly. Size is omitted from some rows. Given values are once, few, many or a class for expanded clones.

J gene: TRBJ2-2; clone size: -; D gene: -; V gene: TRBV10-3; CDR3 DNA: TGTGCCATCGGCGGGTCCTCGCTAGTTAACCCTAACACCGGGGAGCTGTTTTTT; CDR3 protein: CAIGGSSLVNPNTGELFF
J gene: TRBJ2-5; clone size: -; D gene: -; V gene: TRBV10-3; CDR3 DNA: TGTGCCATCAGTGAGTCCGGGCTTAGGGCAGAGACCCAGTACTTC; CDR3 protein: CAISESGLRAETQYF
J gene: TRBJ2-2; clone size: once; D gene: -; V gene: TRBV11-3; CDR3 DNA: TGTGCCAGCAGCTACGACGGGGAGCTGTTTTTT; CDR3 protein: CASSYDGELFF
J gene: TRBJ2-5; clone size: -; D gene: TRBD2; V gene: TRBV11-2; CDR3 DNA: TGTGCCAGCAGCCGACTCCTAGCGGTCCAAGAGACCCAGTACTTC; CDR3 protein: CASSRLLAVQETQYF
J gene: TRBJ2-7; clone size: -; D gene: -; V gene: TRBV5-1; CDR3 DNA: TGCGCCAGCAGCTTGGATCAAGGTACCTCCTACGAGCAGTACTTC; CDR3 protein: CASSLDQGTSYEQYF
J gene: TRBJ1-5; clone size: -; D gene: TRBD1; V gene: TRBV2; CDR3 DNA: TGTGCCAGCAGTGGACAGGGGGTCCGGAATCAGCCCCAGCATTTT; CDR3 protein: CASSGQGVRNQPQHF
J gene: TRBJ1-1; clone size: -; D gene: TRBD1; V gene: TRBV28; CDR3 DNA: TGTGCCAGCAGACTCACCCCCGGACAGGTGTGGGACACTGAAGCTTTCTTT; CDR3 protein: CASRLTPGQVWDTEAFF
J gene: TRBJ2-7; clone size: once; D gene: TRBD1; V gene: TRBV10-1; CDR3 DNA: TGCGCCAGCAGTCGGACAGGGAATTCCTACGAGCAGTACTTC; CDR3 protein: CASSRTGNSYEQYF
J gene: TRBJ2-2; clone size: -; D gene: TRBD1; V gene: TRBV7-8; CDR3 DNA: TGTGCCAGCAGCTTCGGGACAGGGGCGTTCGCGAACACCGGGGAGCTGTTTTTT; CDR3 protein: CASSFGTGAFANTGELFF
J gene: TRBJ1-2; clone size: -; D gene: -; V gene: TRBV6-1; CDR3 DNA: TGTGCCAGCAGTGAAACGGGGCAGGATGGCTACACCTTC; CDR3 protein: CASSETGQDGYTF
J gene: TRBJ2-1; clone size: few; D gene: -; V gene: TRBV7-9; CDR3 DNA: TGTGCCAGCAGCTCCTCAAGCGTTGAGCAGTTCTTC; CDR3 protein: CASSSSSVEQFF
J gene: TRBJ2-7; clone size: -; D gene: -; V gene: TRBV11-2; CDR3 DNA: TGTGCCAGCAGCTTAGGGGCGAGGGGTGCAAACTACGAGCAGTACTTC; CDR3 protein: CASSLGARGANYEQYF
J gene: TRBJ2-1; clone size: -; D gene: TRBD1; V gene: TRBV27; CDR3 DNA: TGTGCCAGCAGCACATTAGCCGCGGGACAGGGGGTGGGCAATGAGCAGTTCTTC; CDR3 protein: CASSTLAAGQGVGNEQFF
J gene: TRBJ2-3; clone size: -; D gene: TRBD1; V gene: TRBV29-1; CDR3 DNA: TGCAGCGTTGAAGATGGAGGACAGGGGAGTTCGCAAGATACGCAGTATTTT; CDR3 protein: CSVEDGGQGSSQDTQYF
J gene: TRBJ2-5; clone size: -; D gene: TRBD1; V gene: TRBV28; CDR3 DNA: TGTGCCAGCAGCCCAGGGGACAGGGCAAACCAAGAGACCCAGTACTTC; CDR3 protein: CASSPGDRANQETQYF
J gene: TRBJ2-7; clone size: -; D gene: -; V gene: TRBV5-4; CDR3 DNA: TGTGCCAGCAGCCCCGGTGGCTCCTACGAGCAGTACTTC; CDR3 protein: CASSPGGSYEQYF
J gene: TRBJ2-1; clone size: -; D gene: TRBD2; V gene: TRBV27; CDR3 DNA: TGTGCCAGCAGTCTTCTCGGGACTAGCGGGTTGGGGGTCTATGAGCAGTTCTTC; CDR3 protein: CASSLLGTSGLGVYEQFF